This T cell receptor (beta chain) was sequenced during a study of T cell repertoires in cytomegalovirus infection. Study summary: In the study, CMV epitopes included recently identified HLA-C-restricted and well-studied HLA-B-restricted ones. Through public TCR beta signatures, both CMV infection and matching HLA type were indicated. The study's findings and limits: Based on cumulative public TCR beta family frequency, carriers of CMV plus the relevant HLA were identified. Dominating the ex vivo response were HLA-C-restricted CMV-specific TCR beta clonotypes.

As concerns this clonotype: The antigen is unknown.

This CDR3 contains 14 residues. Trimming took off 3 bases at V and 0 bases at J, with 8 bases between the two ends. The germline CDR1 and CDR2 sequences are SEHNR and FQNEAQ (reference sequence). Using its own MiXCR run on the reads, TCRdb lists one record per CDR3 protein. The sample has 84,000 or so distinct CDR3 sequences, 40% to 50% seen once. This clonotype was obtained from a human donor in good health (CMV status not recorded). Some clones in this sample may be carry-over from other donors' samples. Material: CD8+ T cells from cultured PBMCs, obtained from culture after CMV antigen stimulation. The chain couples TRBV7-9 to TRBJ1-1; D gene ambiguous. The CDR3 DNA reads TGTGCCAGCAGCTTCGGGAAAATGAACACTGAAGCTTTCTTT. It codes for CASSFGKMNTEAFF.